The sequence of this TCR beta chain was determined in a study of regulatory T cells in long-lasting Graves disease. Study background: Disease was considered persistent Graves' disease after over 5 years of antithyroid drugs (with positive TSH receptor antibodies).

The time point is: persistent/refractory GD, antithyroid drugs over 5 years with positive TRAb. PBMC-extracted RNA yielded the TCR library. Building the TCR beta libraries relied on iRepertoire HTBI primers, and CDR3 regions underwent Arm-PCR. Original analysis: Among the samples, roughly 65 TRBV and some 15 TRBJ segments were identified. TCRdb processed the multiplex PCR reads anew with MiXCR; each CDR3 protein has one entry. The V and J calls, along with clone size, are taken from TCRdb and not from the paper's own processing. The sample consists of about 470,000 distinct CDR3 sequences, around 21% of them appearing once. Germline-derived CDR1 and CDR2 are MNHNS and SASEGT. Trimming stripped 5 bases from V and 0 bases from J, with 14 bases between. The CDR3 is made up of 16 amino acids. Points from the study as a whole: The analysis examined peripheral blood only and excluded thyroid tissue.

With regard to this clonotype: Its antigen is as yet unknown.

This sequence originates from a female donor with Graves disease. This sample comprised peripheral blood mononuclear cells (PBMCs), obtained when the disease was refractory, from a patient treated with antithyroid drugs. The chain combines TRBV6-1 with TRBJ2-4, with a weak D call TRBD2 (5 bases). CDR3 sequence: CASSLTGAGAKNIQYF. The CDR3 region has the DNA TGTGCCAGCAGTCTCACCGGCGCGGGAGCCAAAAACATTCAGTACTTC.